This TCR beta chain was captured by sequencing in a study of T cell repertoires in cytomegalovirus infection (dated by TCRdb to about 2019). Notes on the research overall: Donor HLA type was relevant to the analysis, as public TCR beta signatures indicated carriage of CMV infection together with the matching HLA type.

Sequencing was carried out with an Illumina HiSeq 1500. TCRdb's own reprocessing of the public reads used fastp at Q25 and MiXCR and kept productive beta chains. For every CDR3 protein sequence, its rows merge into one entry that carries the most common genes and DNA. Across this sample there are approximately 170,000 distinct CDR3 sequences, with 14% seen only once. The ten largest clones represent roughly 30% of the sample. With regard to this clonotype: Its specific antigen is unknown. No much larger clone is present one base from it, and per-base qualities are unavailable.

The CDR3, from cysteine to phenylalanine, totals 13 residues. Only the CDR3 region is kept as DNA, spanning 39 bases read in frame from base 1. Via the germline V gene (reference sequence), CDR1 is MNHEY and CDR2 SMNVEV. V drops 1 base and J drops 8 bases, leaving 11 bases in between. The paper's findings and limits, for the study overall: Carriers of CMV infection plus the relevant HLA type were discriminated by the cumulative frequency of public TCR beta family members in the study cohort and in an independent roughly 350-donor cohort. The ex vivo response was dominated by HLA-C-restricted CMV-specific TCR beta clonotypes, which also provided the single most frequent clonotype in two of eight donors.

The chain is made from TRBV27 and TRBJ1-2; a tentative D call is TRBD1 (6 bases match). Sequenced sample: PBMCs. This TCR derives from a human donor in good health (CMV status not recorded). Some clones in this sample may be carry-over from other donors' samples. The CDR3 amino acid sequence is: CASSLLGGRGYTF. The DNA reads TGTGCCAGCAGTTTATTGGGGGGGCGAGGCTACACCTTC.